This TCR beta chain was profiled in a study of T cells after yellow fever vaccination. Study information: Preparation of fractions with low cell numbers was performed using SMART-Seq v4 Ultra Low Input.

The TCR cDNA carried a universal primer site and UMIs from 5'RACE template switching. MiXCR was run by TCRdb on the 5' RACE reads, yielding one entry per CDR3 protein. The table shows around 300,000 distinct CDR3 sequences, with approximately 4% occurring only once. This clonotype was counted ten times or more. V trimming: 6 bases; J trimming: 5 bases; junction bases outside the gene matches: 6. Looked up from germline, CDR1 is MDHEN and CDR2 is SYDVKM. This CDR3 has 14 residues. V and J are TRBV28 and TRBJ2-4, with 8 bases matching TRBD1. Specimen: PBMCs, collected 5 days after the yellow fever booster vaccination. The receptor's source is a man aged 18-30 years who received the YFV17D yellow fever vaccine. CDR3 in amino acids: CASSYGTGQNIQYF. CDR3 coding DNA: TGTGCCAGCAGCTATGGGACAGGACAAAACATTCAGTACTTC.